One and the same sample provided the 2 T cell receptor beta chains below, sequenced in a study of TIL therapy for anti-PD-1-resistant metastatic lung cancer. The libraries were made with immunoSEQ v3. Here immunoSEQ multiplex PCR was the method, and the copy in TCRdb shows in-frame clones only, minus some. The sample yields about 95,000 clones, just over 65% seen once. Time point: pre-treatment sample, taken before nivolumab and TIL therapy. Most excised metastases sampled were pleural nodules or supraclavicular lymph nodes. Material: tumor tissue, obtained at baseline. These receptors were obtained from a person between 25 and 80 years old with non-small cell lung cancer.

This clone was observed a handful of times. The rearrangement joins TRBV7-2 to TRBJ2-2; maybe TRBD1 (5 bases). The germline V gene has CDR1 SGHTA and CDR2 FQGNSA. This CDR3 is 14 amino acids long. V dropped 2 bases and J dropped 5 bases, with 9 bases sitting between them. Here the CDR3 reads CASSLNRQTGELFF. Written as DNA, the CDR3 is TGTGCCAGCAGCTTAAACAGGCAGACCGGGGAGCTGTTTTTT.

This clone was found a few times. The chain combines TRBV7-2 with TRBJ2-1; 8 bases align to TRBD2. The CDR3 sequence is 16 residues long. CDR1 is SGHTA and CDR2 is FQGNSA in the germline V gene. With 3 bases clipped from V and 4 bases from J, the junction kept 8 bases outside the gene matches. CDR3: CASSFGSGTLYNEQFF. In DNA, the CDR3 is TGTGCCAGCAGCTTTGGTAGCGGGACTCTTTACAATGAGCAGTTCTTC.